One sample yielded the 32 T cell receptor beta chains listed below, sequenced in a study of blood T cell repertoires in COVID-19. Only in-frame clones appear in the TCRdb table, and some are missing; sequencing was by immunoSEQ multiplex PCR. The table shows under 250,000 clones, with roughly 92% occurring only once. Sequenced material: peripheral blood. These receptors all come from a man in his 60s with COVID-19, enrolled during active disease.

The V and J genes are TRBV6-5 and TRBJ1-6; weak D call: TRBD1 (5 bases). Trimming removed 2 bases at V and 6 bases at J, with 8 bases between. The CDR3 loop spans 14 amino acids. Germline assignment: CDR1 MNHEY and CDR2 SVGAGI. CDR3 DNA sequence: TGTGCCAGCAGTTACACACAGGCTAATTCACCCCTCCACTTT. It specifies CASSYTQANSPLHF.

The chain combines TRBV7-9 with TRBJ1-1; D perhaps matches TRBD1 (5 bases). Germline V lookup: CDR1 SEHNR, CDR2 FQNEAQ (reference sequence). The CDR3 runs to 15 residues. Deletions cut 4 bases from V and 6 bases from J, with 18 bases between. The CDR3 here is CASSSLSGGYSEAFF. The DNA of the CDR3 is TGTGCCAGCAGCTCGCTATCGGGGGGATACTCTGAAGCTTTCTTT. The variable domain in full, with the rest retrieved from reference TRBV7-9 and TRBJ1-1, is DTGVSQNPRHKITKRGQNVTFRCDPISEHNRLYWYRQTLGQGPEFLTYFQNEAQLEKSRLLSDRFSAERPKGSFSTLEIQRTEQGDSAMYLCASSSLSGGYSEAFFGQGTRLTVV.

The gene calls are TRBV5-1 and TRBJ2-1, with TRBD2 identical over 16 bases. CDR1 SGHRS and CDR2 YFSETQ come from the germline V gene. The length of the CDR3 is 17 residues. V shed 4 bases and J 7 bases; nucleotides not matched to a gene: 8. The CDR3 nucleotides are TGCGCCAGCAGCGGGACTAGCGGGAGGGCCGGTGGGAATGAGCAGTTCTTC. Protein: CASSGTSGRAGGNEQFF.

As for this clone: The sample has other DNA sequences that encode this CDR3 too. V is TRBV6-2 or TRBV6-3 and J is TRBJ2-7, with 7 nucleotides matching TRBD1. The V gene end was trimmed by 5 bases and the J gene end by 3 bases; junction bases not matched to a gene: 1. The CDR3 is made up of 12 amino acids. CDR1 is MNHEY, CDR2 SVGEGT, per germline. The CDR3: CASSPGGYEQYF. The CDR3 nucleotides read TGTGCCAGCAGTCCAGGGGGCTACGAGCAGTACTTC.

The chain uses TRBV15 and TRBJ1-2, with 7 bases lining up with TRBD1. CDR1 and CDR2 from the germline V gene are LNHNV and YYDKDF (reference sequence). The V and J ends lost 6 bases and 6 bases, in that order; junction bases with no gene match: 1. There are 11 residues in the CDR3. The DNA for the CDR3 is TGTGCCACCAGGCAGGGGGATGGCTACACCTTC. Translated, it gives CATRQGDGYTF.

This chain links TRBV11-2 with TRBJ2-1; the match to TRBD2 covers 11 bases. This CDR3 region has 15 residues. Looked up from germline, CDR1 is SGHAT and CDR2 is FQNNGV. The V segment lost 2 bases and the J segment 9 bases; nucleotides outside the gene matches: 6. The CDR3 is CASSLSSGGIGEQFF. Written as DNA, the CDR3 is TGTGCCAGCAGCTTATCTAGCGGGGGGATTGGTGAGCAGTTCTTC. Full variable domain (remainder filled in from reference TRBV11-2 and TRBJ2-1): EAGVAQSPRYKIIEKRQSVAFWCNPISGHATLYWYQQILGQGPKLLIQFQNNGVVDDSQLPKDRFSAERLKGVDSTLKIQPAKLEDSAVYLCASSLSSGGIGEQFFGPGTRLTVL.

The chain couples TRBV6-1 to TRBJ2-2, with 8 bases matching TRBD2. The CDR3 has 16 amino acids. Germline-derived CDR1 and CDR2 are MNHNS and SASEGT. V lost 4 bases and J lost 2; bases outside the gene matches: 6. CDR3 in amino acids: CASSALAGSNTGELFF. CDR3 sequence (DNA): TGTGCCAGCAGTGCGTTAGCGGGGTCTAACACCGGGGAGCTGTTTTTT.

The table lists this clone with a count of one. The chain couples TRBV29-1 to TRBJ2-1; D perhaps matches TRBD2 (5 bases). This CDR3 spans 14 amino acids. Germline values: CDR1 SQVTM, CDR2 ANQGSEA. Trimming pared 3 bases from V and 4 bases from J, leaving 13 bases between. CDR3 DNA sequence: TGCAGCGTTGAGGGAGACCCTTATTACAATGAGCAGTTCTTC. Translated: CSVEGDPYYNEQFF.

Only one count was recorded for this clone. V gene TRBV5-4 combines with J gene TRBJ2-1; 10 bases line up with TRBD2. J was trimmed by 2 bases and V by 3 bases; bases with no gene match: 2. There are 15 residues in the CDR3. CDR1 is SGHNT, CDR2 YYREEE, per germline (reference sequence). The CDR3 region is CASSSSGGAYNEQFF. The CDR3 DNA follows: TGTGCCAGCAGCTCCAGCGGGGGGGCCTACAATGAGCAGTTCTTC.

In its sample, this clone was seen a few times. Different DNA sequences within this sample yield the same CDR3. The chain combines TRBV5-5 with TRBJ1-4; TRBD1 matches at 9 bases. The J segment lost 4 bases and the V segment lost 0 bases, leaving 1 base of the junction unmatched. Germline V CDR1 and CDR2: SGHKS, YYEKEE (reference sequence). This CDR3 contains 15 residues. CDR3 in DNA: TGTGCCAGCAGCTTGGAGGACAGGGGTAATGAAAAACTGTTTTTT. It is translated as CASSLEDRGNEKLFF. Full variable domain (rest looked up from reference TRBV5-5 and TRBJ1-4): DAGVTQSPTHLIKTRGQQVTLRCSPISGHKSVSWYQQVLGQGPQFIFQYYEKEERGRGNFPDRFSARQFPNYSSELNVNALLLGDSALYLCASSLEDRGNEKLFFGSGTQLSVL.

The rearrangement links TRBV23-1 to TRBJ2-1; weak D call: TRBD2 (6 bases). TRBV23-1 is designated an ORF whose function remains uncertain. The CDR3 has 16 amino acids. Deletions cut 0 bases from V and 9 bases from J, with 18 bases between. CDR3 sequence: CASSQSPGTSQGEQFF. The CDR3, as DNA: TGCGCCAGCAGTCAATCTCCCGGGACTTCCCAAGGTGAGCAGTTCTTC.

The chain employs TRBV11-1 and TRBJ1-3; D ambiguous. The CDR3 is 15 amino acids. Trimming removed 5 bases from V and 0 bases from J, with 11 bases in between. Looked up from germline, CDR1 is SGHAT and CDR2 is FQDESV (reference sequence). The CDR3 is CASSNRGGSGNTIYF. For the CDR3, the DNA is TGTGCCAGCAGCAACCGGGGAGGCTCTGGAAACACCATATATTTT.

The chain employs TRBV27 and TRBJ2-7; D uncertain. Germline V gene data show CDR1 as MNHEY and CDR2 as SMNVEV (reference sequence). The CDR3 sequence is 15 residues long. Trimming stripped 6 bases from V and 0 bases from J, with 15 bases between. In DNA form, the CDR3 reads TGTGCCAGCAGCCCTGATTATCTAAGCTCCTACGAGCAGTACTTC. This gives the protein CASSPDYLSSYEQYF.

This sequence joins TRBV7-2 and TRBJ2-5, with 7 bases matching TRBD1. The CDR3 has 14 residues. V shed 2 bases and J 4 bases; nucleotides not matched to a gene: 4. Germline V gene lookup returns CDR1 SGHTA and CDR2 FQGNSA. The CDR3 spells CASSLYRQGETQYF. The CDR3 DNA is TGTGCCAGCAGCTTATATAGACAGGGAGAGACCCAGTACTTC. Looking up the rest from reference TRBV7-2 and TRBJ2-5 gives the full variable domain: GAGVSQSPSNKVTEKGKDVELRCDPISGHTALYWYRQSLGQGLEFLIYFQGNSAPDKSGLPSDRFSAERTGGSVSTLTIQRTQQEDSAVYLCASSLYRQGETQYFGPGTRLLVL.

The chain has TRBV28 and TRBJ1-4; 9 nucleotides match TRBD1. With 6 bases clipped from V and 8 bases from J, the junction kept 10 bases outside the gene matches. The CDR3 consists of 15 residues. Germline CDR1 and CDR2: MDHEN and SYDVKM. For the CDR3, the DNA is TGTGCCAGCAGGCGACCGGGACAGGGAGCAGAAAAACTGTTTTTT. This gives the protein CASRRPGQGAEKLFF.

The CDR3 reads CASTFGQGINSPLHF. The CDR3 DNA reads TGTGCCAGCACCTTTGGTCAGGGGATTAATTCACCCCTCCACTTT. The rearrangement links TRBV6-5 to TRBJ1-6; D possibly corresponds to TRBD1 (6 bases). The CDR3 extends over 15 amino acids. V was shortened by 7 bases and J by 6 bases, with 16 bases between the two germline ends. Germline values: CDR1 MNHEY, CDR2 SVGAGI.

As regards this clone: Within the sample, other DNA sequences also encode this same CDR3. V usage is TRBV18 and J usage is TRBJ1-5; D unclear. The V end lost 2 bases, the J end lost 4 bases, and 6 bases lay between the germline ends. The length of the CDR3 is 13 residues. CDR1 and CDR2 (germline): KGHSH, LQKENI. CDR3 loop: CASSPGSNQPQHF. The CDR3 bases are TGTGCCAGCTCACCAGGGAGTAATCAGCCCCAGCATTTT.

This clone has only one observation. The CDR3 coding sequence is TGCGCCAGCAGCAATGGTGGGGCAGAGAACATTCAGTACTTC. Its translation is CASSNGGAENIQYF. The rearrangement links TRBV5-1 to TRBJ2-4; D possibly corresponds to TRBD1 (5 bases). This CDR3 is built from 14 residues. V lost 4 bases, J lost 7 bases, and 15 bases lay in between. CDR1 SGHRS and CDR2 YFSETQ come from the germline V gene. The variable domain in full, completed from reference TRBV5-1 and TRBJ2-4, reads KAGVTQTPRYLIKTRGQQVTLSCSPISGHRSVSWYQQTPGQGLQFLFEYFSETQRNKGNFPGRFSGRQFSNSRSEMNVSTLELGDSALYLCASSNGGAENIQYFGAGTRLSVL.

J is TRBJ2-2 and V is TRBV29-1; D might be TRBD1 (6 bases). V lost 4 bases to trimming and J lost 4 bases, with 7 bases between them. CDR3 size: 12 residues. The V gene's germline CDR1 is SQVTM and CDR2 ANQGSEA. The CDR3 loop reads CSVAGATGELFF. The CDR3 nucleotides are TGCAGCGTTGCAGGGGCCACCGGGGAGCTGTTTTTT.

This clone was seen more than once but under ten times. Here the CDR3 DNA reads TGTGCCAGCAGGTATCTAGATGGCTACACCTTC. Amino acid sequence: CASRYLDGYTF. The chain combines TRBV12-3 or TRBV12-4 with TRBJ1-2; D remains ambiguous. Trimming shortened V by 6 bases and J by 6 bases, and 8 bases separated the two germline ends. This CDR3 comprises 11 residues.

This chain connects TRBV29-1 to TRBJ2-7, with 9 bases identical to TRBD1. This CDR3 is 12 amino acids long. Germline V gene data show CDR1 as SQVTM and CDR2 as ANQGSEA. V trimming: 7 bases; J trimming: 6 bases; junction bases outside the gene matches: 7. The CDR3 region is CSAWTGEGEQYF. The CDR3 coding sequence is TGCAGCGCATGGACAGGGGAAGGCGAGCAGTACTTC.

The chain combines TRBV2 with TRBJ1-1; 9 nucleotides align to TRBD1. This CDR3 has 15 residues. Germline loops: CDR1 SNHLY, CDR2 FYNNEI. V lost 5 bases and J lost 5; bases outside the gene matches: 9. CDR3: CASSLPGQGGTEAFF. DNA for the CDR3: TGTGCCAGCAGTTTACCGGGACAGGGAGGAACTGAAGCTTTCTTT.

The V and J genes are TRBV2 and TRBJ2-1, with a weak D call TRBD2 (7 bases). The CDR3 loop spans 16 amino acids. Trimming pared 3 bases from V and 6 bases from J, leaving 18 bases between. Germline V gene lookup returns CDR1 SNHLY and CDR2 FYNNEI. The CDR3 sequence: CASSEGDGGRGNEQFF. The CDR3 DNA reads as TGTGCCAGCAGTGAGGGTGACGGGGGGCGGGGCAATGAGCAGTTCTTC.

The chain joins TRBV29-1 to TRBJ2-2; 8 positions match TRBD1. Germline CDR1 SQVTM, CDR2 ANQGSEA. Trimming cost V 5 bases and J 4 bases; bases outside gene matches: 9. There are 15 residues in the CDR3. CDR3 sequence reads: CSVLDRGGGTGELFF. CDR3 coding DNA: TGCAGCGTTCTCGACAGGGGTGGGGGCACCGGGGAGCTGTTTTTT.

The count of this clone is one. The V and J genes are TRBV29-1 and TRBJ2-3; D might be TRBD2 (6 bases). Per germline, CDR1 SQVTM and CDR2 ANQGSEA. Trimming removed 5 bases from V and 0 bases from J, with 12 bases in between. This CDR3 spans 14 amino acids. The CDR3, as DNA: TGCAGCGTTTCCTCCGGGACTAGCACAGATACGCAGTATTTT. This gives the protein CSVSSGTSTDTQYF.

CDR3 nucleotides: TGTGCCAGCAGTCCATGGACGGGATCCGGGACTAGCGGACCCGTCTCCTACAATGAGCAGTTCTTC. Translated, it gives CASSPWTGSGTSGPVSYNEQFF. The V and J genes are TRBV6-6 and TRBJ2-1, with 11 bases lining up with TRBD2. Looked up from germline, CDR1 is MNHNY and CDR2 is SVGAGI (reference sequence). Trimming took 5 bases from V and 0 from J; bases not matched to a gene: 21. The CDR3 has 22 amino acids.

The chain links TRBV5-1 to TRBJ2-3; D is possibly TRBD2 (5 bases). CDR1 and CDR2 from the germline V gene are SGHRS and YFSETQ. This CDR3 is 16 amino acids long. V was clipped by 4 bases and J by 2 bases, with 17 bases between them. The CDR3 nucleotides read TGCGCCAGCAGCCCTGTGAGCGGCCCAGACACAGATACGCAGTATTTT. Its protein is CASSPVSGPDTDTQYF.

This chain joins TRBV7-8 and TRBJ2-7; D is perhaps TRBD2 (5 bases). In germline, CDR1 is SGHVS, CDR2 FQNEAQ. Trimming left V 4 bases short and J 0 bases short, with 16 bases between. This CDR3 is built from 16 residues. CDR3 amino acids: CASSSLERQRSYEQYF. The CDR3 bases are TGTGCCAGCAGCTCCCTCGAGCGGCAACGCTCCTACGAGCAGTACTTC.

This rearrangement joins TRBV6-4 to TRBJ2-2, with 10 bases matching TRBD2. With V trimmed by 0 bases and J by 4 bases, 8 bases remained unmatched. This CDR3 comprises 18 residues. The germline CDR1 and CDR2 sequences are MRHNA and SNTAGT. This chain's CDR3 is CASSDSSLAGGATGELFF. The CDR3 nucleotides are TGTGCCAGCAGTGACTCGTCTTTAGCGGGGGGTGCCACCGGGGAGCTGTTTTTT.

The CDR3 loop is CASSPGYGYTF. The CDR3 nucleotides are TGTGCCAGCAGTCCAGGGTATGGCTACACCTTC. This chain uses TRBV6-5 with TRBJ1-2; tentative D call: TRBD1 (5 bases). Trimming took off 5 bases at V and 5 bases at J, with 6 bases between the two ends. The CDR3 has 11 residues. CDR1 is MNHEY, CDR2 SVGAGI, per germline.

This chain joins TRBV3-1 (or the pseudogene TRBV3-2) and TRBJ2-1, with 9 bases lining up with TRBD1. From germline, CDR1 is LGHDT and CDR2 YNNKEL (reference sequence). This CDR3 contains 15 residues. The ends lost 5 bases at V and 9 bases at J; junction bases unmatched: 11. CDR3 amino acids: CASSSGQGTYGEQFF. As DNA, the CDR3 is TGTGCCAGCAGCTCTGGACAGGGGACCTATGGTGAGCAGTTCTTC.

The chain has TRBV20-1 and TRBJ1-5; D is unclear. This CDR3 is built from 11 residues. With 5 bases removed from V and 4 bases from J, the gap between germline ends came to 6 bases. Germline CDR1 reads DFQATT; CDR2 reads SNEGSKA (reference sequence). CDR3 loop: CSAQMNQPQHF. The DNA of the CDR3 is TGCAGTGCTCAGATGAATCAGCCCCAGCATTTT.